This T cell receptor beta chain was captured in a study of tumor and adjacent non-tumor tissue in lung cancer. V trimming: 4 bases; J trimming: 7 bases; junction bases outside the gene matches: 12. The V gene's germline CDR1 is GTSNPN and CDR2 SVGIG (reference sequence). This CDR3 contains 15 residues. Details on this clonotype: As the CDR3 is not closed by the conserved phenylalanine or tryptophan, this likely results from a read error.

The template was RNA from unsorted bulk tissue. This non-tumor lung sample came from over 3 cm beyond the tumor edge. Three rounds of nested PCR, following a modified ARM-PCR protocol, produced the TCRbeta library. Via MiXCR, TCRdb re-called the multiplex PCR reads, giving one row per CDR3 protein. This sample carries around 80,000 distinct CDR3 sequences, less than 85% of them seen once, and the ten largest clones take less than 50%. V and J are TRBV30 and TRBJ2-1; 8 bases are shared with TRBD1. The TCR comes from a man between 65 and 79 years old with non-small cell lung cancer. Input material: distant non-tumor lung tissue. The CDR3 region has the DNA TGTGCCTGGAATACGGACGGACAGGGAAAGAATGAGCAGTTCCTC. Its protein product is CAWNTDGQGKNEQFL.